Shown below are 17 T cell receptor beta chains from a single sample sequenced in a study of persistence of HIV-infected CD4 T cells. Stimulation used 8.5 to 10 ug/mL lysate from CMV-infected fibroblasts. CD40L/CD69 double-negative CD45RO-high memory CD4+ T cells were collected. Their specific antigens are unknown. The immunoSEQ assay was version 4, run in survey mode. Sequencing used immunoSEQ multiplex PCR; TCRdb keeps in-frame clones, though not all of them. This repertoire shows around 48,000 clones, 75% to 85% found once; its top ten account for about 3%. The input for sequencing was CD4+ T cells sorted from PBMCs after approximately 19-hour stimulation, taken from a patient who received antiretroviral therapy. The receptors shown here come from an adult man with HIV who was CMV-seropositive.

The chain uses TRBV5-6 and TRBJ1-1; D gene uncertain. The CDR3 length is 15 residues. Germline values: CDR1 SGHDT, CDR2 YYEEEE. V dropped 2 bases and J dropped 2 bases, with 13 bases sitting between them. Written as DNA, the CDR3 is TGTGCCAGCAGCTTACTGACGGGAATAAACACTGAAGCTTTCTTT. Its protein is CASSLLTGINTEAFF.

The rearrangement links TRBV9 to TRBJ1-2; D is ambiguous. The V gene lost 3 bases and the J gene lost 7 bases, with 7 bases spanning the gap. CDR3 size: 11 residues. Germline CDR1 is SGDLS and CDR2 is YYNGEE. The CDR3 nucleotides read TGTGCCAGCAGCGCCTTGGGTGGCTACACCTTC. Its translation is CASSALGGYTF. Supplemented by reference TRBV9 and TRBJ1-2, the full variable domain reads DSGVTQTPKHLITATGQRVTLRCSPRSGDLSVYWYQQSLDQGLQFLIQYYNGEERAKGNILERFSAQQFPDLHSELNLSSLELGDSALYFCASSALGGYTFGSGTRLTVV.

The V and J genes are TRBV10-3 and TRBJ1-2; D is perhaps TRBD1 (5 bases). Germline V gives CDR1 ENHRY, CDR2 SYGVKD. This CDR3 region has 13 residues. The germline V and J ends were trimmed by 3 bases and 5 bases, with 10 bases remaining between them. CDR3 sequence: CAISDLQGYGYTF. The DNA for the CDR3 is TGTGCCATCAGTGACTTGCAGGGTTATGGCTACACCTTC.

This chain uses TRBV5-1 with TRBJ1-1; 7 positions match TRBD1. The CDR3 loop spans 14 amino acids. CDR1 is SGHRS and CDR2 is YFSETQ in the germline V gene. The junction had 4 bases not matched to a gene; V was cut back by 4 bases and J by 1 base. The chain's CDR3 is CASSADRANTEAFF. The CDR3 DNA follows: TGCGCCAGCAGCGCCGACAGGGCGAACACTGAAGCTTTCTTT.

The chain recombines TRBV7-2 with TRBJ2-3, with 9 bases lining up with TRBD2. The ends lost 6 bases at V and 3 bases at J; junction bases unmatched: 7. This CDR3 is 15 amino acids long. Germline V CDR1 and CDR2: SGHTA, FQGNSA. The CDR3 DNA reads as TGTGCCAGCAGTAACCTAGCGGGACTGACAGATACGCAGTATTTT. Its protein is CASSNLAGLTDTQYF. Drawing the rest from reference TRBV7-2 and TRBJ2-3, the complete variable domain is GAGVSQSPSNKVTEKGKDVELRCDPISGHTALYWYRQSLGQGLEFLIYFQGNSAPDKSGLPSDRFSAERTGGSVSTLTIQRTQQEDSAVYLCASSNLAGLTDTQYFGPGTRLTVL.

The CDR3 sequence: CASSKPPSLPQHF. The CDR3 nucleotides are TGTGCCAGTAGTAAACCGCCGTCATTGCCCCAGCATTTT. The rearrangement joins TRBV19 to TRBJ1-5; D not resolved. V was cut by 4 bases and J by 9 bases, with 13 bases left in between. Per germline, CDR1 LNHDA and CDR2 SQIVND (reference sequence). The CDR3 extends over 13 amino acids.

This chain joins TRBV7-8 and TRBJ1-1; D possibly corresponds to TRBD1 (5 bases). CDR3 length equals 13 residues. CDR1 and CDR2 (germline): SGHVS, FQNEAQ. V was shortened by 7 bases and J by 3 bases, with 12 bases between the two germline ends. This CDR3 reads CASKSTADTEAFF. The CDR3 bases are TGTGCCAGCAAGTCGACAGCGGACACTGAAGCTTTCTTT.

CDR3 nucleotides: TGTGCCAGCAGCTTGCTAGCGGGAGGGGCCGGGGAGCTGTTTTTT. The encoded protein is CASSLLAGGAGELFF. This chain joins TRBV7-9 and TRBJ2-2; 12 nucleotides match TRBD2. CDR3 length equals 15 residues. V trimming: 3 bases; J trimming: 6 bases; junction bases outside the gene matches: 2. Germline V gene lookup returns CDR1 SEHNR and CDR2 FQNEAQ (reference sequence).

The CDR3 nucleotides are TGTGCCAGCAGTGAAATCGGACAGGGGAAAAACATTCAGTACTTC. The encoded protein is CASSEIGQGKNIQYF. V is TRBV25-1 and J is TRBJ2-4; 9 bases are a match to TRBD1. Germline CDR1 and CDR2: MGHDK and SYGVNS. V lost 2 bases, J lost 4 bases, and 3 bases stayed unmatched. The CDR3 covers 15 residues. Filled out from reference TRBV25-1 and TRBJ2-4, the complete variable domain reads EADIYQTPRYLVIGTGKKITLECSQTMGHDKMYWYQQDPGMELHLIHYSYGVNSTEKGDLSSESTVSRIRTEHFPLTLESARPSHTSQYLCASSEIGQGKNIQYFGAGTRLSVL.

The chain has TRBV30 and TRBJ2-3, with 8 bases lining up with TRBD2. This CDR3 has 18 residues. In germline, CDR1 is GTSNPN, CDR2 SVGIG (reference sequence). J lost 3 bases, V lost 0 bases, and 14 bases had no gene match. CDR3 nucleotides: TGTGCCTGGAGTGTACGAAGCGGGAGTGTGATTGGAACAGATACGCAGTATTTT. Protein: CAWSVRSGSVIGTDTQYF.

CDR3 in DNA: TGTGCCAGTAGTATCCGGACAGACCCTACTAGCAATCAGCCCCAGCATTTT. It codes for CASSIRTDPTSNQPQHF. This chain joins TRBV19 and TRBJ1-5; tentative D call: TRBD1 (6 bases). CDR1 and CDR2 from the germline V gene are LNHDA and SQIVND (reference sequence). The CDR3 is 17 residues long. V was pared by 3 bases and J by 0 bases, with 15 bases between.

The chain uses TRBV4-1 and TRBJ1-5, with D possibly TRBD1 on 6 matching bases. The CDR3 contains 14 residues. Per germline, CDR1 MGHRA and CDR2 YSYEKL. V was cut by 5 bases and J by 5 bases, with 13 bases left in between. The CDR3 region has the DNA TGCGCCAGCAGCACTCAGGGGTTTGATCAGCCCCAGCATTTT. Its translation: CASSTQGFDQPQHF.

In DNA, the CDR3 is TGTGCCATCATGGATTCACCCCTCCACTTT. This codes for CAIMDSPLHF. J is TRBJ1-6 and V is TRBV10-3; D unresolved. Trimming cost V 7 bases and J 8 bases, with 3 bases left between them. The CDR3 spans 10 residues. CDR1 is ENHRY, CDR2 SYGVKD, per germline.

V usage is TRBV7-8 and J usage is TRBJ1-3, with D tentatively TRBD1 (6 bases). Trimming removed 4 bases from V and 0 bases from J, with 22 bases in between. Germline CDR1 is SGHVS and CDR2 is FQNEAQ. The CDR3 is 19 residues long. For the CDR3, the DNA is TGTGCCAGCAGCTCCCCGTTCCAGGGGTCCCAATACTCTGGAAACACCATATATTTT. As protein: CASSSPFQGSQYSGNTIYF.

This clone was counted once. V is TRBV10-3 and J is TRBJ1-6, with D perhaps matching TRBD1 (6 bases). CDR3 size: 15 residues. Germline-derived CDR1 and CDR2 are ENHRY and SYGVKD. Trimming left V 0 bases short and J 11 bases short, with 14 bases between. The CDR3 nucleotides are TGTGCCATCAGTGAGTCAAGCAGGGGAAGGGCACCCCTCCACTTT. It is translated as CAISESSRGRAPLHF.

The V call is TRBV5-1, the J call TRBJ2-3, with TRBD1 matching over 7 bases. There are 15 residues in the CDR3. The V gene end was trimmed by 3 bases and the J gene end by 4 bases; junction bases not matched to a gene: 8. CDR1 and CDR2 (germline): SGHRS, YFSETQ. In DNA form, the CDR3 reads TGCGCCAGCAGCTCGTCGACAGGGCCCTCAGATACGCAGTATTTT. Translating it yields CASSSSTGPSDTQYF.

V and J are TRBV10-3 and TRBJ1-2; D may be TRBD1 (5 bases). The CDR3 is 13 residues long. The germline V gene has CDR1 ENHRY and CDR2 SYGVKD. The V end was cut by 4 bases, the J end by 1 base, with 7 bases between. CDR3 DNA sequence: TGTGCCATCAGTGTCGACAGTAACTATGGCTACACCTTC. Encoded protein: CAISVDSNYGYTF.